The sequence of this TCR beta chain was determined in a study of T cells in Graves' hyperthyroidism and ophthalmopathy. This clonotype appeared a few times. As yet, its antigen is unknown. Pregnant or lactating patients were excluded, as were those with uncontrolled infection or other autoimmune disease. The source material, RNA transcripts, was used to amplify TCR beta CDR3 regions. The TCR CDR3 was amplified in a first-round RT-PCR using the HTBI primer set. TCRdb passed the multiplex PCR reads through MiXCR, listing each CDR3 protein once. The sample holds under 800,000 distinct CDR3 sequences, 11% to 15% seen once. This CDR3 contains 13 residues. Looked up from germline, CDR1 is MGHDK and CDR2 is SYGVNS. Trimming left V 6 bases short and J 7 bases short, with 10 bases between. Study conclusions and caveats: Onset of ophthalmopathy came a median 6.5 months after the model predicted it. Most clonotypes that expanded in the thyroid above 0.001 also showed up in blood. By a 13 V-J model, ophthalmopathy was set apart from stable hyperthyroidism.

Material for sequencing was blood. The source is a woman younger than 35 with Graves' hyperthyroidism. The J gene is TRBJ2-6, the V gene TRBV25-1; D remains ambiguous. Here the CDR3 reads CASRGLGANVLTF. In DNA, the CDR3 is TGTGCCAGCAGGGGTCTCGGAGCCAACGTCCTGACTTTC.